The following is a T cell receptor beta chain sequence with its context. In the original analysis: The assay estimated nucleated cells by amplifying reference gene primers. Measured with immunoSEQ multiplex PCR; TCRdb has only the in-frame clones, and not every one. V and J calls and clone size are those listed in that table; D and trimming were worked out from the DNA. Among more than 95,000 clones listed, around 80% were seen once. The source of the sample is a study of blood T cell repertoires in COVID-19. Study context: Acute and convalescent COVID-19 samples came from the United States, Italy and Spain.

Germline assignment: CDR1 SGHNT and CDR2 YENEEA. This CDR3 comprises 15 residues. V lost 8 bases to trimming and J lost 3 bases; unmatched junction nucleotides: 7. The V and J genes are TRBV11-3 and TRBJ2-3; TRBD1 agrees at 11 bases. The sample taken for sequencing was peripheral blood. This receptor was identified in a man aged 65-85 years with active or convalescent COVID-19. The CDR3 protein is CASASGTGGTDTQYF. Here the CDR3 DNA reads TGTGCCAGCGCGAGCGGGACAGGGGGTACAGATACGCAGTATTTT. Full variable domain (rest looked up from reference TRBV11-3 and TRBJ2-3): EAGVVQSPRYKIIEKKQPVAFWCNPISGHNTLYWYLQNLGQGPELLIRYENEEAVDDSQLPKDRFSAERLKGVDSTLKIQPAELGDSAVYLCASASGTGGTDTQYFGPGTRLTVL.